This T cell receptor (beta chain) was captured by sequencing in a study of blood T cell repertoires in COVID-19. Germline V gene data show CDR1 as SGDLS and CDR2 as YYNGEE. Trimming left V 3 bases short and J 0 bases short, with 7 bases between. The CDR3 contains 13 residues. Measured with immunoSEQ multiplex PCR; TCRdb has only the in-frame clones, and not every one. The sample holds 140,000 to 150,000 clones, roughly 90% seen once. The V gene is TRBV9, the J gene TRBJ2-7; perhaps TRBD1 as D (5 bases). This receptor was taken from a woman aged 45-65 years with acute or convalescent COVID-19. Sequencing was done on a sample of peripheral blood. The CDR3 nucleotides are TGTGCCAGCAGCGAAGACAGCTCCTACGAGCAGTACTTC. It is translated as CASSEDSSYEQYF.